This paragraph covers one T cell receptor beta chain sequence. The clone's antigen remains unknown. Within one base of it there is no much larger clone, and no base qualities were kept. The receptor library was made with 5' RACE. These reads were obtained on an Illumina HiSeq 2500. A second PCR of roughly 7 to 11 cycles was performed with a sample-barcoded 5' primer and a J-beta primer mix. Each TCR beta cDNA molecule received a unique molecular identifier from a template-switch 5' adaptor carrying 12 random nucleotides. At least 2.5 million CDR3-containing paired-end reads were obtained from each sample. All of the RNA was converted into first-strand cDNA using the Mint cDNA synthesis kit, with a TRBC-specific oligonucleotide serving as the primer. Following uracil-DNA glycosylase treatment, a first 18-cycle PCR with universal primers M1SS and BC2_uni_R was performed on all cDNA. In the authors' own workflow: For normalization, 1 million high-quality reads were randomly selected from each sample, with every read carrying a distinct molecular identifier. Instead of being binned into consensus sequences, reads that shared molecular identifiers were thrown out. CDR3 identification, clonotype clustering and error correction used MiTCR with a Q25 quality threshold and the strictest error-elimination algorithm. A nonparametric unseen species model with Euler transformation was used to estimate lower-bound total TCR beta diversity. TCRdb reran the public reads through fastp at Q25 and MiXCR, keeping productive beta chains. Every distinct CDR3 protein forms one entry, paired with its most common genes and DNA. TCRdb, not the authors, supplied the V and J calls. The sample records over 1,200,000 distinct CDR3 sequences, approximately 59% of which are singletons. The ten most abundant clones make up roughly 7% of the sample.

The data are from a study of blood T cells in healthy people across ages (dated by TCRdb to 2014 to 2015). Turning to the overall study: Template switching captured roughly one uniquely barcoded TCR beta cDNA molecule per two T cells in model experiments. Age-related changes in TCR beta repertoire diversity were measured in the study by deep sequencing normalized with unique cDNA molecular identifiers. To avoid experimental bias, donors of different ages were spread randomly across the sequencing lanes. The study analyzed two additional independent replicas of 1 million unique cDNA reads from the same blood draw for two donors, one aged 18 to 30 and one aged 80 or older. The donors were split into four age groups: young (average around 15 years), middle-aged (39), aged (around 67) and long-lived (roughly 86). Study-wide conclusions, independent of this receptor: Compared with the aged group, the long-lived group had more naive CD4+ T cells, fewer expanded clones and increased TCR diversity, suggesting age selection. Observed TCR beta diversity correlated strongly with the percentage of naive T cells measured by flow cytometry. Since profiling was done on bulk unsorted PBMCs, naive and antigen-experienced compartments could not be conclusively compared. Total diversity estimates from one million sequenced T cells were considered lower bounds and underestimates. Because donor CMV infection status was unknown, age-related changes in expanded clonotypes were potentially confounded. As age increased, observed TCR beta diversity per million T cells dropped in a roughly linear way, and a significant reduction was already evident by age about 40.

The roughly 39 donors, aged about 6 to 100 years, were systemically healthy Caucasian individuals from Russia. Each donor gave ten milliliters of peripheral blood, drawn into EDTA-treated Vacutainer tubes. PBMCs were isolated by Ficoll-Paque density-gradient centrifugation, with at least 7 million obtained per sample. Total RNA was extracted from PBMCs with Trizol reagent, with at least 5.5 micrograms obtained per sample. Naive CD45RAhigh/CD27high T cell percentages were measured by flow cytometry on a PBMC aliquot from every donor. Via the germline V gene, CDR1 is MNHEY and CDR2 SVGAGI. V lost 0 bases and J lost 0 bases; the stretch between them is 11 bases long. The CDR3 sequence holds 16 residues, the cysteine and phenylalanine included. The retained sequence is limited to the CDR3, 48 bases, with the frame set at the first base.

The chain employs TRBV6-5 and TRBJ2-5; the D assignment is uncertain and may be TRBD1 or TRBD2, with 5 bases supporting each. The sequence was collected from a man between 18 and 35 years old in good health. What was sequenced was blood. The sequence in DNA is TGTGCCAGCAGTTACTCGGGGACCGCCCACCAAGAGACCCAGTACTTC. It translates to CASSYSGTAHQETQYF.